The rows below give T cell receptor beta chains drawn from one sample of a study of metastatic and nonmetastatic thyroid tumors. TCRdb re-called the PCR reads through MiXCR. The sample has 20,000 to 25,000 clones, 13% to 15% seen once; the top ten hold about 15%. The specimen was tumor tissue. The receptors were gathered from a female donor with papillary thyroid cancer or a benign thyroid nodule (not recorded which). Some clones in this sample may be carry-over from other donors' samples. The conserved cysteine and the conserved F or W are not part of the CDR3 here. Each record gives: clone size, J gene, V gene, CDR3 protein. Where a row states a size, it is once, few, many or the class of an expanded clone; other rows omit it.

abundance: many; j_gene: TRBJ2-5; v_gene: TRBV5-1; CDR3aa: ASSWGAGQETQY
abundance: few; j_gene: TRBJ1-2; v_gene: TRBV12-3/TRBV12-4; CDR3aa: ASSLQGSYGYT
abundance: few; j_gene: TRBJ1-3; v_gene: TRBV6-1; CDR3aa: ASRDSVSGNTIY
abundance: medium-sized; j_gene: TRBJ2-7; v_gene: TRBV12-3/TRBV12-4; CDR3aa: ASRPGQGPLGEQY
abundance: many; j_gene: TRBJ1-5; v_gene: TRBV2; CDR3aa: ASSVEGGQPQH
abundance: many; j_gene: TRBJ1-1; v_gene: TRBV6-1; CDR3aa: ASLRDRTEAF
abundance: many; j_gene: TRBJ2-3; v_gene: TRBV12-3/TRBV12-4; CDR3aa: ASNSALGSDTQY
abundance: many; j_gene: TRBJ1-1; v_gene: TRBV19; CDR3aa: ASQDDRGTTEAF
abundance: many; j_gene: TRBJ1-4; v_gene: TRBV9; CDR3aa: ASSVGAGAYEKLF
abundance: many; j_gene: TRBJ1-2; v_gene: TRBV18; CDR3aa: ASSPAGLRSYGYT
abundance: many; j_gene: TRBJ2-7; v_gene: TRBV5-1; CDR3aa: ATALSSGRTYEQY
abundance: many; j_gene: TRBJ2-3; v_gene: TRBV11-1; CDR3aa: ASSPYVPSGYSTDTQY
abundance: many; j_gene: TRBJ1-1; v_gene: TRBV28; CDR3aa: ASSFTYPRDPKTEAF
abundance: many; j_gene: TRBJ2-3; v_gene: TRBV2; CDR3aa: ATSGQITDTQY
abundance: many; j_gene: TRBJ1-2; v_gene: TRBV18; CDR3aa: ASSPISTGANYGYT
abundance: once; j_gene: TRBJ1-6; v_gene: TRBV20-1; CDR3aa: SARAHQGANSPLH
abundance: many; j_gene: TRBJ2-2; v_gene: TRBV7-3; CDR3aa: ASSLGGTNTGELF
abundance: medium-sized; j_gene: TRBJ1-2; v_gene: TRBV20-1; CDR3aa: SARDFPPTPIYT
abundance: many; j_gene: TRBJ2-1; v_gene: TRBV2; CDR3aa: ASSGTGRQF
abundance: .; j_gene: TRBJ1-2; v_gene: TRBV11-2; CDR3aa: ASSPRPPYGYT
abundance: many; j_gene: TRBJ1-5; v_gene: TRBV11-2; CDR3aa: ASSLDSNQPQH
abundance: many; j_gene: TRBJ2-7; v_gene: TRBV5-5; CDR3aa: ASTRGAGGVYEQY
abundance: many; j_gene: TRBJ1-1; v_gene: TRBV18; CDR3aa: ASSPGTGGPNTEAF
abundance: many; j_gene: TRBJ2-3; v_gene: TRBV20-1; CDR3aa: SAPQGGTTTDTQY
abundance: .; j_gene: TRBJ2-7; v_gene: TRBV6-1; CDR3aa: AGGVGAREQY
abundance: many; j_gene: TRBJ2-3; v_gene: TRBV9; CDR3aa: ASSVKAGGFLSTDTQY
abundance: .; j_gene: TRBJ1-2; v_gene: TRBV14; CDR3aa: ASSHLGTGGVGYT
abundance: many; j_gene: TRBJ2-7; v_gene: TRBV6-1; CDR3aa: ASRRLSSEQY
abundance: many; j_gene: TRBJ2-2; v_gene: TRBV10-3; CDR3aa: AITQGTGTGELF
abundance: .; j_gene: TRBJ2-5; v_gene: TRBV11-2; CDR3aa: ASSPPPQVETQY
abundance: medium-sized; j_gene: TRBJ2-7; v_gene: TRBV6-2/TRBV6-3; CDR3aa: ASSGAGRSYEQY
abundance: few; j_gene: TRBJ2-2; v_gene: TRBV2; CDR3aa: ATGQGEGTGELF
abundance: .; j_gene: TRBJ2-3; v_gene: TRBV10-2; CDR3aa: ASSEIELAGGPDTDTQY
abundance: .; j_gene: TRBJ1-1; v_gene: TRBV20-1; CDR3aa: SARDPSSAGGAF
abundance: many; j_gene: TRBJ2-5; v_gene: TRBV5-1; CDR3aa: ASSRTGTGEETQY
abundance: .; j_gene: TRBJ1-2; v_gene: TRBV30; CDR3aa: AWSVQGLIYGYT
abundance: many; j_gene: TRBJ2-5; v_gene: TRBV6-6; CDR3aa: ASSYGLDLQETQY
abundance: few; j_gene: TRBJ1-1; v_gene: TRBV15; CDR3aa: ATSIQGAGTEAF
abundance: many; j_gene: TRBJ2-1; v_gene: TRBV30; CDR3aa: ALGPSYNEQF
abundance: many; j_gene: TRBJ1-2; v_gene: TRBV20-1; CDR3aa: SAWDRARGYT
abundance: many; j_gene: TRBJ1-2; v_gene: TRBV18; CDR3aa: ASSPLSGVGNGYT
abundance: .; j_gene: TRBJ1-2; v_gene: TRBV6-5; CDR3aa: ASSYVQIYVYT
abundance: many; j_gene: TRBJ1-1; v_gene: TRBV2; CDR3aa: ASTLSAAEAF
abundance: many; j_gene: TRBJ2-7; v_gene: TRBV14; CDR3aa: ASSDRITYYEQY
abundance: many; j_gene: TRBJ2-5; v_gene: TRBV12-3/TRBV12-4; CDR3aa: ASSLGGSWETQY
abundance: many; j_gene: TRBJ1-4; v_gene: TRBV9; CDR3aa: ASSERTDEKLF
abundance: .; j_gene: TRBJ1-2; v_gene: TRBV20-1; CDR3aa: SEKSNYGYT